Each of the 21 T cell receptor beta chains below was sequenced from the same sample in a study of CD8 T cells in ankylosing spondylitis. TCRdb called the 5' RACE reads again in MiXCR, with one record for every CDR3 protein. The table records over 130,000 distinct CDR3 sequences, about 42% of them present only once. The specimen sequenced was synovial fluid, either unsorted or a sorted T cell fraction (not recorded which). The receptors stem from a male donor with ankylosing spondylitis.

The CDR3 DNA follows: TGCAGTGCTAGACTAACAGGGAATGAAAAACTGTTTTTT. It specifies CSARLTGNEKLFF. The V call is TRBV20-1, the J call TRBJ1-4; possibly TRBD1 for D (6 bases). CDR3 length: 13 residues. Germline assignment: CDR1 DFQATT and CDR2 SNEGSKA (reference sequence). V gave up 2 bases and J gave up 5 bases, with 9 bases separating them.

This clonotype was seen more than once but under ten times. The gene calls are TRBV4-1 and TRBJ2-1; 10 positions match TRBD2. The CDR3 runs to 15 residues. Per the germline V gene, CDR1 is MGHRA and CDR2 is YSYEKL. V trimming: 1 base; J trimming: 5 bases; junction bases outside the gene matches: 2. The CDR3 sequence is CASSQGLAGHNEQFF. The CDR3 DNA is TGCGCCAGCAGCCAAGGACTAGCGGGCCACAATGAGCAGTTCTTC.

This clonotype was seen only a few times. The V gene is TRBV12-3 or TRBV12-4, the J gene TRBJ1-1, with 12 bases lining up with TRBD1. The CDR3 is 16 amino acids. J was trimmed by 3 bases and V by 7 bases; bases with no gene match: 9. The CDR3 region is CASTPTGDRGHTEAFF. In DNA, the CDR3 is TGTGCCAGCACCCCGACGGGGGACAGGGGGCACACTGAAGCTTTCTTT.

The rearrangement links TRBV12-3 or TRBV12-4 to TRBJ1-3; D gene unclear. This CDR3 comprises 18 residues. V was pared by 8 bases and J by 0 bases, with 23 bases between. In DNA form, the CDR3 reads TGTGCCAGCCGTTCGGCGGTTGGTACCAAGAGCTCTGGAAACACCATATATTTT. It yields the protein CASRSAVGTKSSGNTIYF.

This chain uses TRBV7-9 with TRBJ1-2, with D possibly matching TRBD1 (5 bases). The CDR3 covers 15 residues. CDR1 and CDR2 from the germline V gene are SEHNR and FQNEAQ (reference sequence). Trimming removed 5 bases at V and 3 bases at J, with 16 bases between. CDR3 amino acids: CASSIPWGADYGYTF. The CDR3 DNA sequence: TGTGCCAGCAGCATTCCTTGGGGCGCAGACTATGGCTACACCTTC.

This clonotype was recorded many times. The rearrangement uses TRBV4-3 and TRBJ2-7; TRBD2 might be the D (6 bases). This CDR3 is 16 amino acids long. Germline V gene data show CDR1 as LGHNA and CDR2 as YSLEER. The V gene lost 2 bases and the J gene lost 3 bases, with 17 bases spanning the gap. CDR3: CASSQSRAGSFYEQYF. The CDR3 DNA reads as TGCGCCAGCAGCCAATCCAGGGCCGGGAGCTTCTACGAGCAGTACTTC.

The chain recombines TRBV6-5 with TRBJ1-6; D unresolved. The CDR3 has 15 residues. Looked up from germline, CDR1 is MNHEY and CDR2 is SVGAGI. Trimming pared 1 base from V and 0 bases from J, leaving 4 bases between. The CDR3 spells CASSYWLSYNSPLHF. In nucleotides, the CDR3 is TGTGCCAGCAGTTACTGGCTCTCCTATAATTCACCCCTCCACTTT.

The chain has TRBV7-3 and TRBJ2-1, with 9 bases that match TRBD1. CDR3 size: 17 residues. V was pared by 5 bases and J by 2 bases, with 10 bases of the junction left unmatched. Germline V gene data show CDR1 as SGHTA and CDR2 as FQGTGA. The CDR3 here is CASSVNRDRETYNEQFF. The CDR3 bases are TGTGCCAGCAGCGTCAACCGGGACAGGGAGACCTACAATGAGCAGTTCTTC.

This clonotype occurred a few times. The chain uses TRBV7-2 and TRBJ2-1, with TRBD2 matching 12 bases. The V gene's germline CDR1 is SGHTA and CDR2 FQGNSA. The CDR3 has 15 residues. Losses at the gene ends were 2 bases for V and 8 bases for J; bases not matched to a gene: 4. The CDR3 nucleotides read TGTGCCAGCAGCTTAATTTCTAGCGGGAGGGATGAGCAGTTCTTC. It translates to CASSLISSGRDEQFF.

V usage is TRBV3-1 and J usage is TRBJ2-7; possibly TRBD2 for D (5 bases). Deletions cut 1 base from V and 3 bases from J, with 10 bases between. The CDR3 runs 14 residues. The V gene's germline CDR1 is LGHDT and CDR2 YNNKEL (reference sequence). The CDR3 DNA reads TGTGCCAGCAGCCAAGGATTAGCGCGCTACGAGCAGTACTTC. Its protein is CASSQGLARYEQYF.

The chain couples TRBV14 to TRBJ2-1, with D possibly matching TRBD2 (5 bases). With 5 bases removed from V and 7 bases from J, the gap between germline ends came to 12 bases. Germline CDR1 and CDR2: SGHDN and FVKESK. This CDR3 comprises 13 residues. The CDR3 loop reads CASSDLTRNEQFF. The CDR3 DNA reads as TGTGCCAGCAGCGACCTTACTAGGAATGAGCAGTTCTTC.

This clonotype was seen more than once but under ten times. The chain links TRBV20-1 to TRBJ1-2; a weak D match, TRBD1 (5 bases). Germline CDR1 is DFQATT and CDR2 is SNEGSKA (reference sequence). The CDR3 runs 14 residues. V was pared by 3 bases and J by 4 bases, with 15 bases between. For the CDR3, the DNA is TGCAGTGCTAGGCCGGGGGAGTTAGGCTATGGCTACACCTTC. It specifies CSARPGELGYGYTF.

This clonotype was seen a handful of times. V usage is TRBV7-9 and J usage is TRBJ1-5; no clear D. Trimming cost V 2 bases and J 2 bases, with 13 bases left between them. The CDR3 loop spans 16 amino acids. The germline V gene has CDR1 SEHNR and CDR2 FQNEAQ (reference sequence). The CDR3 region has the DNA TGTGCCAGCAGCTTAAATTCCGGGCAGGGCAATCAGCCCCAGCATTTT. Its translation is CASSLNSGQGNQPQHF. Using reference TRBV7-9 and TRBJ1-5 for the parts outside the CDR3, the full variable domain is DTGVSQNPRHKITKRGQNVTFRCDPISEHNRLYWYRQTLGQGPEFLTYFQNEAQLEKSRLLSDRFSAERPKGSFSTLEIQRTEQGDSAMYLCASSLNSGQGNQPQHFGDGTRLSIL.

The chain employs TRBV4-1 and TRBJ2-7, with D unclear. V was pared by 1 base and J by 4 bases, with 11 bases between. The CDR3 runs 14 residues. In germline, CDR1 is MGHRA, CDR2 YSYEKL. The CDR3 DNA is TGCGCCAGCAGCCAAGTCGATTCGGCATACGAGCAGTACTTC. Amino acids: CASSQVDSAYEQYF.

A few counts support this clonotype. The chain has TRBV29-1 and TRBJ2-2, with a possible D match to TRBD1 (5 bases). V lost 7 bases and J lost 3, with 12 bases in between. The CDR3 sequence is 13 residues long. In germline, CDR1 is SQVTM, CDR2 ANQGSEA. CDR3 nucleotides: TGCAGCGCGCAGCAGGGATACACCGGGGAGCTGTTTTTT. It codes for CSAQQGYTGELFF.

This clonotype was picked up many times. The gene calls are TRBV7-2 and TRBJ2-3; 9 bases align to TRBD2. Unmatched junction bases numbered 11, after V lost 2 bases and J lost 8 bases. Germline V gives CDR1 SGHTA, CDR2 FQGNSA. The CDR3 length is 16 residues. The CDR3 region is CASSLLIAGEGRTQYF. The CDR3 nucleotides read TGTGCCAGCAGCTTACTCATAGCGGGAGAAGGGCGTACGCAGTATTTT.

J is TRBJ2-3 and V is TRBV6-1; 11 bases are shared with TRBD2. V lost 5 bases, J lost 2 bases, and 3 bases stayed unmatched. Germline-derived CDR1 and CDR2 are MNHNS and SASEGT. CDR3 length: 15 residues. CDR3 sequence (DNA): TGTGCCAGCAGTCCGACTAGCGGGGACACAGATACGCAGTATTTT. This sequence encodes CASSPTSGDTDTQYF.

The chain joins TRBV13 to TRBJ2-1; the match to TRBD1 covers 7 bases. Germline CDR1 is PRHDT and CDR2 is FYEKMQ (reference sequence). V shed 6 bases, J shed 8 bases, and the junction held 7 bases outside the gene matches. CDR3 length: 13 amino acids. The CDR3 sequence: CASSLPQGDEQFF. The DNA of the CDR3 is TGTGCCAGCAGTCTACCCCAGGGGGATGAGCAGTTCTTC.

The chain combines TRBV6-5 with TRBJ1-1, with D perhaps TRBD1 (6 bases). Between the trimmed V and J ends, which lost 3 bases and 6 bases, there was a span of 11 bases. CDR3 size: 13 residues. Germline lookup yields CDR1 MNHEY and CDR2 SVGAGI. As DNA, the CDR3 is TGTGCCAGCAGTTATGGGGGGGCCTCTGAAGCTTTCTTT. It codes for CASSYGGASEAFF.

This chain uses TRBV30 with TRBJ2-1; tentatively, D is TRBD1 or TRBD2 (6 bases each). V was cut by 8 bases and J by 5 bases, with 13 bases left in between. This CDR3 is built from 12 residues. In germline, CDR1 is GTSNPN, CDR2 SVGIG (reference sequence). CDR3 sequence reads: CAGTGDNNEQFF. CDR3 in DNA: TGTGCCGGGACGGGGGACAACAATGAGCAGTTCTTC.

This chain uses TRBV4-1 with TRBJ1-1; possible D gene TRBD1, 5 bases. CDR1 is MGHRA, CDR2 YSYEKL, per germline. Trimming shortened V by 6 bases and J by 1 base, and 15 bases separated the two germline ends. The CDR3 covers 15 residues. The DNA of the CDR3 is TGCGCCAGCAGTTGGGGGGTAAGGGCGAACACTGAAGCTTTCTTT. Translated, it gives CASSWGVRANTEAFF.